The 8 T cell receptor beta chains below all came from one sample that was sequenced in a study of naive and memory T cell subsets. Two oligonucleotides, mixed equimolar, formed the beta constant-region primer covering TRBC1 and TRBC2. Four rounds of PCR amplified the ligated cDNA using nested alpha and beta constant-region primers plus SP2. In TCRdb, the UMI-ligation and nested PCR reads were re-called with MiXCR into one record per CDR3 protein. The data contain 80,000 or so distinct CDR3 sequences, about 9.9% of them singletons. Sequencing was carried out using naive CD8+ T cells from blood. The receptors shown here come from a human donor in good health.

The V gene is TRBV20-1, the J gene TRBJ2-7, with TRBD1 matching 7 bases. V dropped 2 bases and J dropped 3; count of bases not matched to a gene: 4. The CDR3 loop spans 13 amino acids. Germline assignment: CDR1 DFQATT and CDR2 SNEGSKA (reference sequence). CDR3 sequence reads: CSARYRGRYEQYF. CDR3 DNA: TGCAGTGCTAGATACAGGGGCCGCTACGAGCAGTACTTC.

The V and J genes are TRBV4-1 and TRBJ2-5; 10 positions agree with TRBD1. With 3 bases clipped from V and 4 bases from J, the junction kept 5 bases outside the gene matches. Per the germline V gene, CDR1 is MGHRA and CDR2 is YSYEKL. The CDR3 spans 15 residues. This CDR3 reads CASSQQGQGIETQYF. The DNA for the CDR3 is TGCGCCAGCAGCCAGCAGGGACAGGGGATAGAGACCCAGTACTTC.

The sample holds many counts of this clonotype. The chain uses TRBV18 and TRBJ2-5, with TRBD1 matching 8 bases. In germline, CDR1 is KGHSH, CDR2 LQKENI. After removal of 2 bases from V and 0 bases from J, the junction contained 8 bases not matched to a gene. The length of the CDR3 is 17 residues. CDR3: CASSPSRTGFDQETQYF. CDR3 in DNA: TGTGCCAGCTCACCATCACGGACAGGGTTTGACCAAGAGACCCAGTACTTC.

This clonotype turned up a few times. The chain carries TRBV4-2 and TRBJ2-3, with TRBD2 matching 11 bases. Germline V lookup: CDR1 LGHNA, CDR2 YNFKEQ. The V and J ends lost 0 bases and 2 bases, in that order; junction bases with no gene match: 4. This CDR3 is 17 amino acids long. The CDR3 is CASSQEAGLAATDTQYF. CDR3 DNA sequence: TGTGCCAGCAGCCAAGAGGCGGGACTAGCGGCCACAGATACGCAGTATTTT.

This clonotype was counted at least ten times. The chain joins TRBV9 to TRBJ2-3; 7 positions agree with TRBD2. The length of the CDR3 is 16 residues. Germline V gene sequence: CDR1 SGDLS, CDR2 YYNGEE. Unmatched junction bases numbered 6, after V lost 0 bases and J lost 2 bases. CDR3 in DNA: TGTGCCAGCAGCGTAGGTGGGGGAGGGCCCACAGATACGCAGTATTTT. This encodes CASSVGGGGPTDTQYF.

The CDR3 protein is CASSDGQTYNEQFF. CDR3 DNA sequence: TGTGCCAGCAGTGATGGACAGACCTACAATGAGCAGTTCTTC. This sequence joins TRBV2 and TRBJ2-1; maybe TRBD1 (6 bases). Germline lookup yields CDR1 SNHLY and CDR2 FYNNEI. This CDR3 contains 14 residues. Trimming cost V 3 bases and J 2 bases, with 8 bases left between them.

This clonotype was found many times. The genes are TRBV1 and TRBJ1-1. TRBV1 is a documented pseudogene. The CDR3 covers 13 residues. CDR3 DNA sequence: TGCACCAGTATCGTTCACTTGGGCACTGAAGCTTTCTTT. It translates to CTSIVHLGTEAFF.

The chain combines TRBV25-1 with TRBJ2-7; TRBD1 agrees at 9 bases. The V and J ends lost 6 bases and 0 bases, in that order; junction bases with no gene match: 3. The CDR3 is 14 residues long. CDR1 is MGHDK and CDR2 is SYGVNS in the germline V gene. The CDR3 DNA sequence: TGTGCCAGCAGCCGACAGGGGGGCTCCTACGAGCAGTACTTC. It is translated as CASSRQGGSYEQYF.